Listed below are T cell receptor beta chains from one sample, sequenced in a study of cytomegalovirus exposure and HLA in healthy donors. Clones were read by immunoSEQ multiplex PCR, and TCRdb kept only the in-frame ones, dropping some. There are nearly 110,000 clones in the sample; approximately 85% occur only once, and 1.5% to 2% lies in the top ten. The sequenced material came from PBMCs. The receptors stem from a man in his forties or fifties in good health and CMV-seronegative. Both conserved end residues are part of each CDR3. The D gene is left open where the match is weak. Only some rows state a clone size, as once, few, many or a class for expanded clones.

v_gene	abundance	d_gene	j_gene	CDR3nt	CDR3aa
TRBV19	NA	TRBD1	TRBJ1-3	TGTGCCAGTACCAACCTCTACGACAGGGCCGCTGGAAACACCATATATTTT	CASTNLYDRAAGNTIYF
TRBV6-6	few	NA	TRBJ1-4	TGTGCCAGCAGTGAGGACAGCCTCAATGAAAAACTGTTTTTT	CASSEDSLNEKLFF
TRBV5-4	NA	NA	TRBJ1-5	TGTGCCAGCAGCTTGGACTCTCAGCCCCAGCATTTT	CASSLDSQPQHF
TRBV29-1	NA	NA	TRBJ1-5	TGCAGCGTCTTAGAACAGGGAGGGGATCAGCCCCAGCATTTT	CSVLEQGGDQPQHF
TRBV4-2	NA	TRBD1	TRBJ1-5	TGTGCCAGCAGCCAAGACCAGGGGGCGGCTCAGCCCCAGCATTTT	CASSQDQGAAQPQHF
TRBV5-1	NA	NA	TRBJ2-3	TGCGCCAGCAGCTCCGGGATTGCAAACACAGATACGCAGTATTTT	CASSSGIANTDTQYF
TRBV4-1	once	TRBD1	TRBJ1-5	TGCGCCAGCAGCCAAGTTCACGGGTCTTTACAGGGGGCATTAAGCAATCAGCCCCAGCATTTT	CASSQVHGSLQGALSNQPQHF
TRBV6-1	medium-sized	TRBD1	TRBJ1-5	TGTGCCAGCAGTGTCTCGGGACAGAACAATCAGCCCCAGCATTTT	CASSVSGQNNQPQHF
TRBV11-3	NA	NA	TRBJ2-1	TGTGCCAGCAGCCCCGTGGCGACGGGGGAGCAGTTCTTC	CASSPVATGEQFF
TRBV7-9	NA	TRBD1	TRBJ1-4	TGTGCCAGCAGCCGTCCCAAGCCCCAGGGGGCTTTTAATGAAAAACTGTTTTTT	CASSRPKPQGAFNEKLFF
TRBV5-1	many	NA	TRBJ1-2	TGCGCCAGCAGCTTCACGTACAGGGAAAGTAAGAATGGCTACACCTTC	CASSFTYRESKNGYTF
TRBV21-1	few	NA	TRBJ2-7	TGTGCCAGCAGCATCCAAGAGCGGGGGCAGGGGAACGAGCAGTACTTC	CASSIQERGQGNEQYF
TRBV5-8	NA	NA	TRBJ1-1	TGTGCCAGCAGGAAAACCGGGACACCAGGCCGCATGAACACTGAAGCTTTCTTT	CASRKTGTPGRMNTEAFF
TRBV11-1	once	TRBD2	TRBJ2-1	TGTGCCAGCAGGCTAGCGGGGGATCACAATGAGCAGTTCTTC	CASRLAGDHNEQFF
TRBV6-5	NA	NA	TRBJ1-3	TGTGCCAGCAGTTACTTTCTAGGGAGTGGAAACACCATATATTTT	CASSYFLGSGNTIYF
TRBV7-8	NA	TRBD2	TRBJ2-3	TGTGCCAGCAGCCTTATAGCGGGAGAGACAGATACGCAGTATTTT	CASSLIAGETDTQYF
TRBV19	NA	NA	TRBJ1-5	TGTGCCAGTAGGGGGACTCCCCTGGGTAATCAGCCCCAGCATTTT	CASRGTPLGNQPQHF
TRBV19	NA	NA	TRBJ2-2	TGTGCCAGTAGTGAGGCAGGGGCGGCCGGGGAGCTGTTTTTT	CASSEAGAAGELFF
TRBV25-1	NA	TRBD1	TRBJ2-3	TGTGCCAGCACGACAGGGGGCACAGATACGCAGTATTTT	CASTTGGTDTQYF
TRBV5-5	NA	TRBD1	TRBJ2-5	TGTGCCAGCAGCAGTACAGGGGGTTATCTTGAGACCCAGTACTTC	CASSSTGGYLETQYF
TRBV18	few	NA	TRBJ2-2	TGTGCCAGCTCCCAGGACCAAGGGGGTGGCACCGGGGAGCTGTTTTTT	CASSQDQGGGTGELFF
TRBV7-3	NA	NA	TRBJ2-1	TGTGCCAGCAGCTTACTAACGGAGCAGTTCTTC	CASSLLTEQFF
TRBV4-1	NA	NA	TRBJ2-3	TGCGCCAGCAGCTCCTACCTTAGCGGCACAGATACGCAGTATTTT	CASSSYLSGTDTQYF
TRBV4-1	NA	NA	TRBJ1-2	TGCGCCAGCAGCCAAGACCGGAACTATGGCTACACCTTC	CASSQDRNYGYTF
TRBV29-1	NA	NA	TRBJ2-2	TGCAGCGTTGAATATAGTAACACCGGGGAGCTGTTTTTT	CSVEYSNTGELFF
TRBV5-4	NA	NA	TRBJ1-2	TGTGCCAGCAGCTCGCAGGGGAGGGGTAACTATGGCTACACCTTC	CASSSQGRGNYGYTF
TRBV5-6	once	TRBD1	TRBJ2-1	TGTGCCAGCAGCTTGGGGGGACAGGGGTTGGCTTGGGAGCAGTTCTTC	CASSLGGQGLAWEQFF
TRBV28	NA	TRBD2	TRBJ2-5	TGTGCCAGCAGCCGGGGTGGGTTAGCGGGGGTCCGAGAGACCCAGTACTTC	CASSRGGLAGVRETQYF
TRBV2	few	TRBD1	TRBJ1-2	TGTGCCAGCAGTGAAGGGCGGACAGGGACGGGCTACACCTTC	CASSEGRTGTGYTF
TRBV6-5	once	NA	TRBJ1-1	TGTGCCAGCAGCCTCAGGGGCCGGGGCACTGAAGCTTTCTTT	CASSLRGRGTEAFF
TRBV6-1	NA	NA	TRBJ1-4	TGTGCCAGCAGTGAAATGGGGGGAAGGGGTAATGAAAAACTGTTTTTT	CASSEMGGRGNEKLFF
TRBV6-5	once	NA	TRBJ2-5	TGTGCCAGCAGTTACTCGCTTACTAGCCGAGAGACCCAGTACTTC	CASSYSLTSRETQYF
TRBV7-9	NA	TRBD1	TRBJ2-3	TGTGCCAGCAGCGCCGGGACAGGACCCACAGATACGCAGTATTTT	CASSAGTGPTDTQYF
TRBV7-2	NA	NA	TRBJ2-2	TGTGCCAGCAGCCCTAGCGTGACTAGGAACACCGGGGAGCTGTTTTTT	CASSPSVTRNTGELFF
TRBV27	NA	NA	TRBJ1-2	TGTGCCAGCAGGCTTTATAGCGGGGGCTACACCTTC	CASRLYSGGYTF
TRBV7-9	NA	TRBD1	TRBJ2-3	TGTGCCAGCAGGGAACAGGGGGGCACAGATACGCAGTATTTT	CASREQGGTDTQYF
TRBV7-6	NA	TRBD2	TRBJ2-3	TGTGCCAGCAGCTTAGTAGGGGCGGGAGTCGGGGCAGATACGCAGTATTTT	CASSLVGAGVGADTQYF
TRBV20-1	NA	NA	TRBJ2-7	TGCAGTACGCCTAACGGCTACGAGCAGTACTTC	CSTPNGYEQYF
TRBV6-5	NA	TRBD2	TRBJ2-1	TGTGCCAGCAGGTTCGCGGGGGTCTACAATGAGCAGTTCTTC	CASRFAGVYNEQFF
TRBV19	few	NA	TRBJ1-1	TGTGCCAGTAGTATAGATGGCAAGGGACACGGGAATGAAGCTTTCTTT	CASSIDGKGHGNEAFF
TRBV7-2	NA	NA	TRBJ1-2	TGTGCCAGCAGCTTAGCAGGGGGGGGCTATGGCTACACCTTC	CASSLAGGGYGYTF
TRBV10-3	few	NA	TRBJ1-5	TGTGCCATCAGTGGGAGTGCTAGCAATCAGCCCCAGCATTTT	CAISGSASNQPQHF
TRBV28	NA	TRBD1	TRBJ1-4	TGTGCCAGCAGTTCGCCGACAGGGGGCGGAGAAAAACTGTTTTTT	CASSSPTGGGEKLFF
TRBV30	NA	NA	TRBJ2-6	TGTGCCTGGAGTCCAGGGGTTGGTGGGGCCAACGTCCTGACTTTC	CAWSPGVGGANVLTF
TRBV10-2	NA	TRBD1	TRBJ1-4	TGCGCCAGCCGGGACAGTCAACACAAGGGACTGTTTTTT	CASRDSQHKGLFF
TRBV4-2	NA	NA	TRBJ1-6	TGTGCCAGCAGCCAGGAAGGGAGCTCCTATAATTCACCCCTCCACTTT	CASSQEGSSYNSPLHF